The 9 T cell receptor beta chains reported below all come from one sample, sequenced in a study of human T cells and chemical hapten exposure. TCRdb called the RACE reads again in MiXCR, with one record for every CDR3 protein. This table has some 79,000 distinct CDR3 sequences, 11% appearing once. The time point: patch test 3, about 24 weeks after DPC sensitization. Treatment described: therapeutic diphenylcyclopropenone sensitization with weekly scalp DPC. The specimen was whole blood, collected in connection with sensitization to the hapten diphenylcyclopropenone (DPC). Receptors were obtained from a woman aged 45-65 years with alopecia areata. Some clones in this sample may be carry-over from other donors' samples.

This clonotype occurred a few times. CDR3 region: CASSLSGAGGEQFF. Here the CDR3 DNA reads TGTGCCAGCAGTTTATCGGGGGCGGGTGGCGAGCAGTTCTTC. The chain has TRBV28 and TRBJ2-1; D possibly uses TRBD1 or TRBD2 (6 bases each). The length of the CDR3 is 14 residues. V was trimmed by 1 base and J by 10 bases, leaving 14 bases between them. Per the germline V gene, CDR1 is MDHEN and CDR2 is SYDVKM. Together with reference TRBV28 and TRBJ2-1, the CDR3 gives the full variable domain: DVKVTQSSRYLVKRTGEKVFLECVQDMDHENMFWYRQDPGLGLRLIYFSYDVKMKEKGDIPEGYSVSREKKERFSLILESASTNQTSMYLCASSLSGAGGEQFFGPGTRLTVL.

The genes are TRBV20-1 and TRBJ1-1; TRBD1 aligns across 7 bases. V was pared by 6 bases and J by 3 bases, with 10 bases of the junction left unmatched. The germline V gene has CDR1 DFQATT and CDR2 SNEGSKA (reference sequence). The CDR3 has 14 residues. The chain's CDR3 is CSANPTGDYTEAFF. DNA for the CDR3: TGCAGTGCCAACCCTACAGGGGATTACACTGAAGCTTTCTTT.

The J gene is TRBJ2-1, the V gene TRBV19; the match to TRBD1 covers 10 bases. CDR3 length: 16 residues. After removal of 7 bases from V and 7 bases from J, the junction contained 13 bases not matched to a gene. Germline values: CDR1 LNHDA, CDR2 SQIVND (reference sequence). CDR3 DNA: TGTGCCAGTAAGGGGCCCGGGACAGGGGAGTGGAATGAGCAGTTCTTC. Its translation is CASKGPGTGEWNEQFF.

This clonotype was seen only a few times. The chain recombines TRBV7-6 with TRBJ2-1, with 14 bases identical to TRBD2. This CDR3 is 17 amino acids long. Germline CDR1 is SGHVS and CDR2 is FNYEAQ. V gave up 4 bases and J gave up 6 bases; unmatched junction bases: 8. The CDR3 nucleotides read TGTGCCAGCAGCTCGGGACTAGCGGGAGTGTTCGGCAATGAGCAGTTCTTC. It translates to CASSSGLAGVFGNEQFF. The entire variable domain, with the rest obtained from reference TRBV7-6 and TRBJ2-1, is as follows: GAGVSQSPRYKVTKRGQDVALRCDPISGHVSLYWYRQALGQGPEFLTYFNYEAQQDKSGLPNDRFSAERPEGSISTLTIQRTEQRDSAMYRCASSSGLAGVFGNEQFFGPGTRLTVL.

This clonotype was detected many times. The chain recombines TRBV20-1 with TRBJ1-2, with 10 bases aligning to TRBD1. The V gene's germline CDR1 is DFQATT and CDR2 SNEGSKA (reference sequence). The CDR3 sequence is 15 residues long. The junction had 11 bases not matched to a gene; V was cut back by 6 bases and J by 4 bases. The CDR3 nucleotides are TGCAGTGCGCCGGGACAGGGGTTATCATCCTATGGCTACACCTTC. Translating gives CSAPGQGLSSYGYTF.

This clonotype occurred a few times. J is TRBJ1-4 and V is TRBV5-1; D is unresolved. Per germline, CDR1 SGHRS and CDR2 YFSETQ. The CDR3 has 15 residues. Trimming took 4 bases from V and 2 from J, leaving 12 bases between them. Here the CDR3 DNA reads TGCGCCAGCAGCAAGACCGGGAGCACTAATGAAAAACTGTTTTTT. Amino acid sequence: CASSKTGSTNEKLFF.

This clonotype has a count of ten or more. The chain combines TRBV3-1 with TRBJ2-7, with 7 positions matching TRBD1. The CDR3 totals 14 residues. CDR1 is LGHDT, CDR2 YNNKEL, per germline (reference sequence). J lost 6 bases, V lost 6 bases, and 11 bases had no gene match. The CDR3 sequence is CASRNDRASGEQYF. The CDR3 DNA reads as TGTGCCAGCAGAAACGACAGGGCCAGCGGCGAGCAGTACTTC.

This clonotype was seen many times. This rearrangement joins TRBV4-3 to TRBJ2-1; TRBD2 agrees at 10 bases. CDR1 is LGHNA and CDR2 is YSLEER in the germline V gene. The CDR3 covers 15 residues. V lost 1 base and J lost 6; bases outside the gene matches: 3. CDR3 in amino acids: CASSQARTSGNEQFF. DNA of the CDR3: TGCGCCAGCAGCCAAGCCCGGACTAGCGGCAATGAGCAGTTCTTC.

This clonotype has a count of ten or more. This chain links TRBV12-3 or TRBV12-4 with TRBJ2-1; tentative D call: TRBD1 (6 bases). With 7 bases removed from V and 3 bases from J, the gap between germline ends came to 10 bases. This CDR3 has 13 residues. CDR3 bases: TGTGCCAGCACTCAGACAGGCTACAATGAGCAGTTCTTC. This sequence encodes CASTQTGYNEQFF.